This T cell receptor beta chain was sequenced during a study of blood T cells in healthy people across ages. Sample-barcoded 5' priming and a J-beta primer mix drove a second PCR of about 7 to 11 cycles. TCRdb reprocessed the 5' RACE reads via MiXCR and lists one record per CDR3 protein. The sample contains over a million distinct CDR3 sequences, around 55% of which appear only once. This clonotype was counted between two and nine times. The CDR3 runs 14 residues. In germline, CDR1 is PRHDT, CDR2 FYEKMQ (reference sequence). The V and J ends lost 5 bases and 0 bases respectively, with 10 bases between them.

The clonotype was recovered from a man younger than 35 in good health. The specimen sequenced was blood. V gene TRBV13 combines with J gene TRBJ1-1; no firm D call. The CDR3 DNA follows: TGTGCCAGCAGCCCGCCCGACCTGAACACTGAAGCTTTCTTT. This translates into CASSPPDLNTEAFF.